This is a list of T cell receptor beta chains from one sample in a study of graft-versus-host responses after intestinal transplantation. These receptors have no known antigen. Sequenced by immunoSEQ multiplex PCR; TCRdb stores in-frame clones only, minus some. Counted here are around 97,000 clones, 75% to 95% occurring once; the ten biggest clones make up approximately 0.17%. The source material was unstimulated CD4+ T cells sorted from spleen or lymph node cells, sampled before transplant. These receptor sequences come from a human donor who was the organ donor for an intestinal transplant. Each CDR3 is given with its conserved first and last residue. Each record gives: J gene, clone size, V gene, D gene, CDR3 DNA, CDR3 protein. The D gene is left open where the match is weak. Not all rows give a size; the values are once, few, many and, for expanded clones, a class.

J: TRBJ2-5; size: -; V: TRBV4-2; D: TRBD2; DNA: TGTGCCAGCAGCCAGGGTACTAGCGGGGGGGAAGAGACCCAGTACTTC; CDR3: CASSQGTSGGEETQYF
J: TRBJ1-1; size: -; V: TRBV6-5; D: TRBD1; DNA: TGTGCCAGCAGTTACCGACAGGGCGGTGATGCTTTCTTT; CDR3: CASSYRQGGDAFF
J: TRBJ1-1; size: -; V: TRBV4-2; D: -; DNA: TGTGCCAGCAGCCAAGATGGGCAGGTGAACACTGAAGCTTTCTTT; CDR3: CASSQDGQVNTEAFF
J: TRBJ2-7; size: -; V: TRBV28; D: TRBD1; DNA: TGTGCCAGCAGGGCGGGACAGGGAACCTACGAGCAGTACTTC; CDR3: CASRAGQGTYEQYF
J: TRBJ2-1; size: -; V: TRBV7-3; D: -; DNA: TGTGCCAGCAACCTAGCGCCGAACAATGAGCAGTTCTTC; CDR3: CASNLAPNNEQFF
J: TRBJ1-1; size: -; V: TRBV6-1; D: -; DNA: TGTGCCAGCAGTGTCTTGGCGGGGTCGACGACGATCACTGAAGCTTTCTTT; CDR3: CASSVLAGSTTITEAFF
J: TRBJ2-2; size: -; V: TRBV7-2; D: TRBD2; DNA: TGTGCCAGCAGCTCCCGGGGGGCCGGGGAGCTGTTTTTT; CDR3: CASSSRGAGELFF
J: TRBJ2-1; size: once; V: TRBV2; D: -; DNA: TGTGCCAGCAGTGAGGGGGCCTCCTACAATGAGCAGTTCTTC; CDR3: CASSEGASYNEQFF
J: TRBJ1-1; size: -; V: TRBV9; D: TRBD1; DNA: TGTGCCAGCAGCGCTTCCGGGACAGGGGCTGAAGCTTTCTTT; CDR3: CASSASGTGAEAFF
J: TRBJ1-2; size: -; V: TRBV28; D: -; DNA: TGTGCCAGCAGTTTACCTCGGAACTATGGCTACACCTTC; CDR3: CASSLPRNYGYTF
J: TRBJ1-2; size: -; V: TRBV5-4; D: -; DNA: TGTGCCAGCAGCTGGGACATTTTCCGCTCTACTAACTATGGCTACACCTTC; CDR3: CASSWDIFRSTNYGYTF
J: TRBJ2-1; size: -; V: TRBV4-1; D: TRBD2; DNA: TGCGCCAGCAGCCACCCGCCGGGACTAGCGGTCTACAATGAGCAGTTCTTC; CDR3: CASSHPPGLAVYNEQFF
J: TRBJ2-3; size: -; V: TRBV25-1; D: -; DNA: TGTGCCAGCAGTGAATACATTGACACGACAGATACGCAGTATTTT; CDR3: CASSEYIDTTDTQYF
J: TRBJ2-3; size: -; V: TRBV4-2; D: -; DNA: TGTGCCAGCAGCCGAGACCTGACAGGCACGTTGCAGTATTTT; CDR3: CASSRDLTGTLQYF
J: TRBJ2-3; size: -; V: TRBV5-1; D: -; DNA: TGCGCCAGCAGCTGGGGACTTTCAGATACGCAGTATTTT; CDR3: CASSWGLSDTQYF
J: TRBJ2-7; size: -; V: TRBV4-1; D: -; DNA: TGCGCCAGCAGCCAAGACAGGACAAGCTCCTACGAGCAGTACTTC; CDR3: CASSQDRTSSYEQYF
J: TRBJ1-1; size: -; V: TRBV30; D: TRBD1; DNA: TGTGCCTGGAGTACAGTGACAGGGAGAATTGAAGCTTTCTTT; CDR3: CAWSTVTGRIEAFF
J: TRBJ1-2; size: -; V: TRBV7-9; D: TRBD1; DNA: TGTGCCAGCAGCTTAGGCCAGGGGGACTATGGCTACACCTTC; CDR3: CASSLGQGDYGYTF
J: TRBJ1-5; size: -; V: TRBV6-5; D: TRBD1; DNA: TGTGCCAGCAGTCCCGACAGGGACAGAGGCCGGCCCCAGCATTTT; CDR3: CASSPDRDRGRPQHF
J: TRBJ2-3; size: -; V: TRBV27; D: TRBD1; DNA: TGTGCCAGCAGTTTAATAGGGGACAGGGGGCTAACAGATACGCAGTATTTT; CDR3: CASSLIGDRGLTDTQYF
J: TRBJ1-2; size: -; V: TRBV19; D: TRBD1; DNA: TGTGCCAGTAGTATGCGACAGGGGGTTTATGGCTACACCTTC; CDR3: CASSMRQGVYGYTF